A single sample gave rise to the 8 T cell receptor beta chains below, sequenced in a study of beta chain features in type 1 diabetes. Broader study findings: In all four CD4+ subsets, TCRB CDR3 length was significantly, moderately reduced in type 1 diabetes.

Sequencing targeted expressed TCRB transcripts, as all isolated RNA had been reverse transcribed. Libraries were prepared by immunoSEQ multiplex PCR; TCRdb keeps only in-frame clonotypes and omits some of them. The repertoire has around 260,000 clones, about a fifth of them found once; the top ten carry less than 0.03%. No antigen is known for these receptors. The sample taken for sequencing was naive CD4+ T cells from blood. The receptors stem from a woman in her thirties or forties with type 1 diabetes.

This clone was detected a few times. V is TRBV29-1 and J is TRBJ2-3, with a possible D match to TRBD2 (7 bases). V lost 6 bases, J lost 4 bases, and 14 bases lay in between. Germline CDR1 reads SQVTM; CDR2 reads ANQGSEA. The CDR3 consists of 13 residues. The CDR3 spells CSVGGLGADTQYF. The CDR3 DNA sequence: TGCAGCGTCGGGGGGCTGGGGGCAGATACGCAGTATTTT.

This clone was observed a handful of times. This chain links TRBV7-2 with TRBJ2-7; 8 bases line up with TRBD1. CDR1 is SGHTA, CDR2 FQGNSA, per germline. V trimming: 1 base; J trimming: 9 bases; junction bases outside the gene matches: 8. There are 14 residues in the CDR3. Here the CDR3 DNA reads TGTGCCAGCAGCTTAGGGACAGGGAGATCGGTGCAGTACTTC. Amino acid sequence: CASSLGTGRSVQYF.

This clone was found a few times. This rearrangement joins TRBV18 to TRBJ1-5; D not certain. From germline, CDR1 is KGHSH and CDR2 LQKENI. Trimming left V 4 bases short and J 0 bases short, with 7 bases between. The length of the CDR3 is 14 residues. CDR3: CASSRGISNQPQHF. CDR3 nucleotides: TGTGCCAGCTCACGAGGGATTAGCAATCAGCCCCAGCATTTT.

The chain links TRBV27 to TRBJ2-7; 9 nucleotides agree with TRBD2. Per the germline V gene, CDR1 is MNHEY and CDR2 is SMNVEV (reference sequence). The V gene end was trimmed by 5 bases and the J gene end by 1 base; junction bases not matched to a gene: 12. The CDR3 sequence is 17 residues long. The CDR3 here is CASSRRSGGRFSYEQYF. The CDR3 bases are TGTGCCAGCAGTAGGCGTAGCGGGGGCCGTTTTTCCTACGAGCAGTACTTC.

The chain couples TRBV7-2 to TRBJ1-4; 9 bases match TRBD1. This CDR3 has 16 amino acids. CDR1 and CDR2 (germline): SGHTA, FQGNSA. V was pared by 4 bases and J by 0 bases, with 3 bases of the junction left unmatched. The CDR3 sequence: CASSSRQGATNEKLFF. DNA for the CDR3: TGTGCCAGCAGCTCGAGACAGGGGGCAACTAATGAAAAACTGTTTTTT.

The chain couples TRBV6-6 to TRBJ2-1, with D unclear. Germline values: CDR1 MNHNY, CDR2 SVGAGI (reference sequence). V was clipped by 7 bases and J by 0 bases, with 10 bases between them. This CDR3 region has 14 residues. The CDR3 coding sequence is TGTGCCAGCACCGAAGCTGGCTCCTACAATGAGCAGTTCTTC. Its protein is CASTEAGSYNEQFF.

The CDR3 DNA is TGTGCCAGCAGCCGCGGGCGAGCGGTTGCTCTAGCCAAAAACATTCAGTACTTC. This translates into CASSRGRAVALAKNIQYF. The rearrangement links TRBV5-4 to TRBJ2-4; D may be TRBD2 (5 bases). Germline V gene lookup returns CDR1 SGHNT and CDR2 YYREEE (reference sequence). This CDR3 has 18 amino acids. Trimming took off 4 bases at V and 0 bases at J, with 20 bases between the two ends. Combining the CDR3 with reference TRBV5-4 and TRBJ2-4 gives the whole variable domain ETGVTQSPTHLIKTRGQQVTLRCSSQSGHNTVSWYQQALGQGPQFIFQYYREEENGRGNFPPRFSGLQFPNYSSELNVNALELDDSALYLCASSRGRAVALAKNIQYFGAGTRLSVL.

The V and J genes are TRBV29-1 and TRBJ2-7; D is uncertain. Germline values: CDR1 SQVTM, CDR2 ANQGSEA. Trimming pared 6 bases from V and 3 bases from J, leaving 12 bases between. The CDR3 is 12 amino acids. Here the CDR3 reads CSVAQVNYEQYF. CDR3 in DNA: TGCAGCGTCGCTCAGGTTAACTACGAGCAGTACTTC.